Listed here are 16 T cell receptor beta chains from one sample, sequenced in a study of blood T cells in healthy people across ages. For the second PCR, which ran for roughly 6 to 11 cycles, a sample-barcoded 5' primer and a J-beta primer mix were used. TCRdb redid the calling of the 5' RACE reads with MiXCR, one entry per CDR3 protein. The sample holds 1,300,000 or so distinct CDR3 sequences, approximately 59% seen once. Sequenced sample: blood. Receptors originate from a man aged 18 to 29 in good health.

As DNA, the CDR3 is TGTGCCAGCAGTTGGGGGGGGTCAACAAAAGCTTTCTTT. Translated, it gives CASSWGGSTKAFF. The V call is TRBV27, the J call TRBJ1-1; perhaps TRBD1 as D (5 bases). The germline V gene encodes CDR1 MNHEY and CDR2 SMNVEV (reference sequence). V gave up 4 bases and J gave up 9 bases, with 15 bases separating them. This CDR3 spans 13 amino acids.

The chain joins TRBV13 to TRBJ2-7, with TRBD2 as a possible D gene (5 bases). The CDR3 is made up of 15 amino acids. CDR1 and CDR2 from the germline V gene are PRHDT and FYEKMQ (reference sequence). The V end lost 4 bases, the J end lost 2 bases, and 15 bases lay between the germline ends. For the CDR3, the DNA is TGTGCCAGCAGCTCCGCTGGGGAGAGCCCCTACGAGCAGTACTTC. It yields the protein CASSSAGESPYEQYF. Filled out from reference TRBV13 and TRBJ2-7, the complete variable domain reads AAGVIQSPRHLIKEKRETATLKCYPIPRHDTVYWYQQGPGQDPQFLISFYEKMQSDKGSIPDRFSAQQFSDYHSELNMSSLELGDSALYFCASSSAGESPYEQYFGPGTRLTVT.

The V call is TRBV6-2 or TRBV6-3, the J call TRBJ1-2; TRBD1 might be the D (5 bases). The CDR3 is made up of 14 amino acids. V lost 7 bases and J lost 4, with 16 bases in between. Germline V gives CDR1 MNHEY, CDR2 SVGEGT. CDR3 in amino acids: CASNTGRFRYGYTF. The CDR3 bases are TGTGCCAGCAACACGGGACGATTCCGCTATGGCTACACCTTC.

The chain couples TRBV20-1 to TRBJ1-1, with a tentative D call TRBD1 (6 bases). Trimming removed 0 bases at V and 4 bases at J, with 15 bases between. The CDR3 consists of 15 residues. In germline, CDR1 is DFQATT, CDR2 SNEGSKA (reference sequence). CDR3 nucleotide sequence: TGCAGTGCTAGAGATAAAGTCTCCAGGGGCACTGAAGCTTTCTTT. Its translation is CSARDKVSRGTEAFF.

CDR3 sequence: CASSQVDGLGGRGTRVTGELFF. The DNA of the CDR3 is TGTGCCAGCAGCCAAGTGGACGGACTTGGCGGGAGGGGTACCCGAGTCACCGGGGAGCTGTTTTTT. The chain joins TRBV4-2 to TRBJ2-2, with 9 bases aligning to TRBD2. The CDR3 has 22 amino acids. V lost 1 base, J lost 4 bases, and 22 bases stayed unmatched. Germline loops: CDR1 LGHNA, CDR2 YNFKEQ.

V gene TRBV29-1 combines with J gene TRBJ1-1; 10 nucleotides agree with TRBD1. CDR3 size: 12 residues. CDR1 and CDR2 (germline): SQVTM, ANQGSEA. In nucleotides, the CDR3 is TGCACGGTCAGGACAGGGGGCACTGAAGCTTTCTTT. It codes for CTVRTGGTEAFF.

V and J are TRBV27 and TRBJ2-5; 8 bases are shared with TRBD2. V shed 4 bases and J 9 bases; nucleotides not matched to a gene: 16. CDR1 is MNHEY and CDR2 is SMNVEV in the germline V gene (reference sequence). The CDR3 is made up of 16 amino acids. CDR3 protein: CASSSPTSGIGGSQYF. The DNA for the CDR3 is TGTGCCAGCAGTTCCCCCACTAGCGGAATCGGAGGGTCCCAGTACTTC.

This chain links TRBV5-1 with TRBJ2-7; the D gene is possibly TRBD2 (6 bases). CDR1 is SGHRS, CDR2 YFSETQ, per germline. The V and J ends lost 4 bases and 5 bases respectively, with 16 bases between them. The CDR3 length is 14 residues. CDR3 nucleotide sequence: TGCGCCAGCAGCCCCCAGGGAGGAGACCACGAGCAGTACTTC. It translates to CASSPQGGDHEQYF.

This clonotype came up once. The V call is TRBV7-9, the J call TRBJ1-1; possible D gene TRBD1, 5 bases. The V and J ends lost 5 bases and 2 bases respectively, with 18 bases between them. Germline lookup yields CDR1 SEHNR and CDR2 FQNEAQ (reference sequence). The CDR3 consists of 16 residues. CDR3 nucleotides: TGTGCCAGCAGCCCCCCGGAAGGGGCGCAAAACACTGAAGCTTTCTTT. Protein product: CASSPPEGAQNTEAFF.

V gene TRBV29-1 combines with J gene TRBJ2-3; perhaps D is TRBD1 or TRBD2 (5 bases each). Trimming took off 0 bases at V and 4 bases at J, with 8 bases between the two ends. Germline V CDR1 and CDR2: SQVTM, ANQGSEA. The CDR3 is 13 amino acids. CDR3 residues: CSVEEGDADTQYF. CDR3 nucleotide sequence: TGCAGCGTTGAAGAAGGGGACGCAGATACGCAGTATTTT.

Regarding this clonotype: At one of its ends the junction is not consistent with the germline gene, which may arise from a read error. This chain links TRBV18 with TRBJ2-7; D may match TRBD1 or TRBD2 (5 bases each). The DNA matches TRBJ2-5 better at its end, which makes the J call doubtful. This CDR3 contains 12 residues. The germline CDR1 and CDR2 sequences are KGHSH and LQKENI. CDR3 bases: TGTGCCGGCTCGGACACTAGAGAGACCCAGTACTTC. Its translation: CAGSDTRETQYF.

This clonotype was detected once. This chain joins TRBV7-8 and TRBJ2-3; 9 bases are a match to TRBD2. The CDR3 is 16 amino acids. CDR1 is SGHVS, CDR2 FQNEAQ, per germline. Trimming took 5 bases from V and 2 from J; bases not matched to a gene: 8. This chain's CDR3 is CASSRGLAHDTDTQYF. Written as DNA, the CDR3 is TGTGCCAGCAGCCGAGGACTAGCGCACGACACAGATACGCAGTATTTT.

There are many counts of this clonotype. This chain connects TRBV7-2 to TRBJ2-7, with 7 positions matching TRBD1. CDR1 and CDR2 from the germline V gene are SGHTA and FQGNSA. The CDR3 is 14 residues long. The junction had 3 bases not matched to a gene; V was cut back by 3 bases and J by 1 base. The CDR3 sequence: CASSLRTGSYEQYF. For the CDR3, the DNA is TGTGCCAGCAGCTTGAGGACAGGTTCCTACGAGCAGTACTTC.

This clonotype was observed a handful of times. This chain joins TRBV6-5 and TRBJ2-6; D is ambiguous. The CDR3 has 15 amino acids. V was trimmed by 4 bases and J by 1 base, leaving 8 bases between them. Germline assignment: CDR1 MNHEY and CDR2 SVGAGI. In DNA, the CDR3 is TGTGCCAGCAGTTCCGCCAGATCTGGGGCCAACGTCCTGACTTTC. It is translated as CASSSARSGANVLTF.

In DNA, the CDR3 is TGTGCCAGCAGTGAATTTCACTCTGGGGCCAACGTCCTGACTTTC. Encoded protein: CASSEFHSGANVLTF. The chain employs TRBV6-1 and TRBJ2-6; D unresolved. The V and J ends lost 2 bases and 0 bases respectively, with 5 bases between them. From germline, CDR1 is MNHNS and CDR2 SASEGT. This CDR3 region has 15 residues.

This clonotype was recorded many times. V gene TRBV2 combines with J gene TRBJ2-5; 7 nucleotides agree with TRBD2. Germline CDR1 is SNHLY and CDR2 is FYNNEI. This CDR3 contains 13 residues. V shed 7 bases and J 12 bases; nucleotides not matched to a gene: 14. The CDR3 coding sequence is TGTGCCAGCAAGGGGACTTCAAAGGCGGGGGAGTACTTC. This translates into CASKGTSKAGEYF. Combining the CDR3 with reference TRBV2 and TRBJ2-5 gives the whole variable domain EPEVTQTPSHQVTQMGQEVILRCVPISNHLYFYWYRQILGQKVEFLVSFYNNEISEKSEIFDDQFSVERPDGSNFTLKIRSTKLEDSAMYFCASKGTSKAGEYFGPGTRLLVL.